These T cell receptor beta chains were read from a single sample in a study of cytomegalovirus exposure and HLA in healthy donors. The repertoire was sequenced with immunoSEQ multiplex PCR; TCRdb's copy has only in-frame clones and lacks some. Here the sample spans approximately 110,000 clones, 65% to 75% being singletons. The sequencing sample was made of PBMCs. The receptors stem from a woman aged 50 to 60 in good health and CMV-seropositive. CDR3s include the opening cysteine and the closing phenylalanine or tryptophan. A D gene is named only where the DNA matches it firmly. Size is omitted from some rows. Given values are once, few, many or a class for expanded clones.

TRBJ2-5 | . | . | TRBV10-3 | CAISESPTGTETQYF | TGTGCCATCAGTGAGTCACCAACAGGGACAGAGACCCAGTACTTC
TRBJ2-7 | TRBD1 | . | TRBV29-1 | CSVEGQGADEQYF | TGCAGCGTTGAGGGACAGGGGGCGGACGAGCAGTACTTC
TRBJ2-7 | . | . | TRBV7-2 | CASRGDSYEQYF | TGTGCCAGCCGCGGGGACTCCTACGAGCAGTACTTC
TRBJ1-4 | . | . | TRBV19 | CASGILQGNEKLFF | TGTGCCAGTGGTATACTGCAGGGGAATGAAAAACTGTTTTTT
TRBJ2-2 | . | . | TRBV19 | CASGGALNTGELFF | TGTGCCAGTGGGGGGGCCCTGAACACCGGGGAGCTGTTTTTT
TRBJ1-1 | TRBD1 | . | TRBV2 | CASEGQKNTEAFF | TGTGCCAGCGAGGGACAGAAGAACACTGAAGCTTTCTTT
TRBJ2-7 | . | . | TRBV6-5 | CASSHRGGHEQYF | TGTGCCAGCAGTCACAGGGGGGGCCACGAGCAGTACTTC
TRBJ2-7 | . | . | TRBV4-3 | CASSQSWGSNYEQYF | TGCGCCAGCAGCCAAAGTTGGGGCAGTAACTACGAGCAGTACTTC
TRBJ2-1 | TRBD2 | once | TRBV4-1 | CASSQTPSGGASYNEQFF | TGCGCCAGCAGCCAAACACCTAGCGGGGGGGCCTCCTACAATGAGCAGTTCTTC
TRBJ1-3 | . | once | TRBV4-3 | CASSQELHRNTIYF | TGCGCCAGCAGCCAAGAACTACACAGAAACACCATATATTTT
TRBJ1-5 | . | once | TRBV18 | CASSRQDQPQHF | TGTGCCAGCTCAAGACAGGATCAGCCCCAGCATTTT
TRBJ1-3 | . | few | TRBV5-1 | CASSLVGRLDSGNTIYF | TGCGCCAGCAGCTTGGTGGGTCGGCTAGACTCTGGAAACACCATATATTTT
TRBJ1-2 | TRBD1 | . | TRBV5-1 | CASSQGQGAIGYGYTF | TGCGCCAGCAGCCAGGGACAGGGGGCGATCGGCTATGGCTACACCTTC
TRBJ2-7 | . | few | TRBV6-6 | CASKGGGYEQYF | TGTGCCAGCAAGGGAGGGGGCTACGAGCAGTACTTC
TRBJ2-5 | . | . | TRBV19 | CASSARSGRETQYF | TGTGCCAGTAGTGCTCGCTCAGGGAGGGAGACCCAGTACTTC
TRBJ1-4 | TRBD1 | . | TRBV29-1 | CSGQGEKLFF | TGCAGCGGACAGGGTGAAAAACTGTTTTTT
TRBJ2-5 | . | once | TRBV5-1 | CASSLRTGAETQYF | TGCGCCAGCAGCTTGAGAACAGGAGCGGAGACCCAGTACTTC
TRBJ2-7 | TRBD2 | few | TRBV11-2 | CASSLDSGGPYEQYF | TGTGCCAGCAGCTTGGATAGCGGGGGTCCCTACGAGCAGTACTTC
TRBJ2-1 | TRBD2 | . | TRBV7-2 | CASSLDSGTYNEQFF | TGTGCCAGCAGCTTGGATAGCGGGACCTACAATGAGCAGTTCTTC
TRBJ2-5 | TRBD2 | . | TRBV5-1 | CASSDGTSGDQETQYF | TGCGCCAGCAGCGACGGGACTAGCGGGGACCAAGAGACCCAGTACTTC
TRBJ1-2 | TRBD1 | . | TRBV9 | CASSGQTGTGLVYGYTF | TGTGCCAGCAGCGGCCAGACCGGGACAGGCTTGGTTTATGGCTACACCTTC
TRBJ2-1 | TRBD1 | . | TRBV5-5 | CASSLEDRAYNEQFF | TGTGCCAGCAGCTTGGAAGACAGGGCCTACAATGAGCAGTTCTTC
TRBJ1-5 | . | . | TRBV19 | CASSITDYSNQPQHF | TGTGCCAGTAGTATAACCGACTATAGCAATCAGCCCCAGCATTTT
TRBJ2-1 | . | . | TRBV9 | CASSLVARSSYNEQFF | TGTGCCAGCAGCTTAGTAGCGAGGAGCTCCTACAATGAGCAGTTCTTC
TRBJ2-7 | TRBD1 | . | TRBV7-2 | CASSSRQGAYEQYF | TGTGCCAGCAGCAGCCGACAGGGGGCCTACGAGCAGTACTTC
TRBJ1-1 | . | . | TRBV28 | CASSEYSVNTEAFF | TGTGCCAGCAGTGAATACAGTGTGAACACTGAAGCTTTCTTT
TRBJ1-5 | . | . | TRBV18 | CASSPPGAQPQHF | TGTGCCAGCTCACCTCCAGGGGCTCAGCCCCAGCATTTT